This T cell receptor beta chain came from a study of Graves' ophthalmopathy and Graves' hyperthyroidism. Whole-study findings and limits: With almost 90% sensitivity and more than 75% specificity, a 13-signature model separated ophthalmopathy from stable hyperthyroidism. Thyroid clonotypes that were expanded above 0.001 frequency mostly also appeared in blood.

About this clonotype itself: The antigen remains undetermined.

The CDR3 runs to 16 residues. Deletions cut 0 bases from V and 6 bases from J, with 17 bases between. Germline V gives CDR1 MGHRA, CDR2 YSYEKL. Ophthalmopathy donors were characterized by moderate-to-severe activity, CAS of at least 3, NOSPECS of at least 4, and duration under 3 months. The authors amplified TCR beta CDR3 regions, and they did so from RNA transcripts for repertoire sequencing. Second-round multiplex PCR followed a first-round RT-PCR using HTBI primers. MiXCR, run by TCRdb on the multiplex PCR reads, gives a single entry per CDR3 protein. Among 600,000 to 950,000 distinct CDR3 sequences listed, approximately 40% were seen once.

The receptor's source is an adult man with Graves' ophthalmopathy. Sample: peripheral blood. The rearrangement uses TRBV4-1 and TRBJ2-5; a possible D gene is TRBD1 (6 bases). The CDR3 DNA is TGCGCCAGCAGCCAAGATCCCAGGGGTGTGGGGAAGACCCAGTACTTC. It codes for CASSQDPRGVGKTQYF.